This T cell receptor beta chain was captured by sequencing in a study of blood T cell repertoires in COVID-19. Followed over time, Seattle patients had been enrolled while infection was active. Authors' methods: Reference gene primer amplification gave nucleated cell count estimates. Profiling relied on immunoSEQ multiplex PCR, and the TCRdb table lists in-frame clones only, not all of them. The D gene and trimming were derived from the DNA, and the V and J assignments and clone size from that table. The sample carries roughly 380,000 clones, approximately 90% recorded once. CDR1 SEHNR and CDR2 FQNEAQ come from the germline V gene (reference sequence). The CDR3 sequence is 14 residues long. V trimming: 1 base; J trimming: 10 bases; junction bases outside the gene matches: 7.

This receptor was identified in a woman in her fifties or sixties with COVID-19, enrolled during active disease. Input material: peripheral blood. V and J are TRBV7-9 and TRBJ2-5, with 9 bases matching TRBD2. CDR3 DNA sequence: TGTGCCAGCAGCTTAGATGTCCTAGCGGGGATCCAGTACTTC. The encoded protein is CASSLDVLAGIQYF.